A selection of T cell receptor beta chains follows, all from one sample in a study of blood T cells in healthy people across ages. TCRdb re-analysed the 5' RACE reads in MiXCR, keeping a single row per CDR3 protein. The sample contains under 2 million distinct CDR3 sequences, about 35% of which appear only once. What was sequenced was blood. These receptors all stem from a woman aged 25 to 39 in good health. Each CDR3 is given with its conserved first and last residue. The order of the fields is V gene, J gene, clone size, CDR3 protein. The size field is filled for only some rows; it gives once, few, many or a size class.

TRBV2	TRBJ2-7	NA	CASSEESGTGPYEQYF
TRBV7-2	TRBJ1-2	NA	CASSSQAGTGNGYTF
TRBV27	TRBJ2-1	NA	CASSLFVAGVNNEQFF
TRBV14	TRBJ2-3	few	CASSQGDRTSDTQYF
TRBV4-1	TRBJ2-3	few	CASSPYEAAGTDTQYF
TRBV27	TRBJ2-6	NA	CASSLGRRGANVQTF
TRBV28	NA	few	CASTQGALVSYEQYF
TRBV12-3/TRBV12-4	TRBJ2-1	NA	CASSLALAGYYNEQFF
TRBV18	TRBJ2-2	NA	CASSPNTGTAYTGELFF
TRBV27	TRBJ2-1	NA	CASSLYLTSGRHYNEQFF
TRBV30	TRBJ1-1	NA	CAWSRSPANTEAFF
TRBV6-1	TRBJ2-5	NA	CASSDAGSSKETQYF
TRBV28	TRBJ2-4	NA	CASSLNLRLAGGMGLAKNIQYF
TRBV28	TRBJ2-7	few	CASSPWVGAGSYEQYF
TRBV7-6	TRBJ2-7	NA	CASSSQTGGAYEQYF
TRBV29-1	TRBJ1-4	NA	CSVEGTRGEKLFF
TRBV5-1	TRBJ1-1	NA	CASSLVPGNTEAFF
TRBV7-6	TRBJ2-7	NA	CASSLVPSGMVYEQYF
TRBV7-2	TRBJ2-1	few	CASSLGPAVGSYNEQFF
TRBV28	TRBJ2-7	many	CASGFYEQYF
TRBV6-1	TRBJ2-3	NA	CASRASAFSTDTQYF
TRBV11-2	TRBJ1-2	NA	CASSLWAGHGYTF
TRBV6-6	TRBJ1-5	NA	CAGRTISSNQPQHF
TRBV5-4	TRBJ1-2	NA	CASSLWETVYGYTF
TRBV30	TRBJ1-2	NA	CAWSVMEGAGGYTF
TRBV4-1	TRBJ2-7	many	CASSQGTSGVYEQYF
TRBV11-2	TRBJ2-7	NA	CASSQGLLYEQYF
TRBV20-1	TRBJ1-2	few	CSANARGGNYGYTF
TRBV25-1	TRBJ2-1	NA	CASCPGQAYNEQFF
TRBV13	TRBJ2-3	few	CASSLTGTSDTTDTQYF
TRBV29-1	TRBJ2-1	NA	CSVEEGIAGPNEQFF
TRBV6-6	TRBJ2-1	few	CASNIRGTTYNEQFF
TRBV5-1	TRBJ2-7	NA	CASSLASPRGNEQYF
TRBV3-1	TRBJ1-2	NA	CASSLGQLSNYGYTF
TRBV20-1	TRBJ2-3	once	CSALQGGSDTQYF
TRBV20-1	NA	few	CSASTAGRKTEQYF
TRBV29-1	TRBJ1-2	NA	CSVEDVAGGLGYTF
TRBV12-3/TRBV12-4	TRBJ2-1	NA	CASSLGSRPDNEQFF
TRBV6-1	TRBJ2-7	once	CASSEGPAFYEQYF
TRBV13	TRBJ1-2	few	CASSSTVVRGQSEGYTF
TRBV2	TRBJ2-5	few	CASSEGTANQETQYF
TRBV20-1	TRBJ2-1	NA	CSARGQGGAHEQFF